This TCR beta chain derives from a study of regulatory T cells in long-lasting Graves disease. The wider study: Prior antithyroid drug treatment in newly diagnosed Graves' patients lasted under 3 months.

Time point of the sample: newly diagnosed GD, antithyroid drugs for less than 3 months. There was RNA extracted from PBMCs, and the TCR library was made from it. Assembly of TCR beta libraries relied on iRepertoire HTBI primers together with Arm-PCR of CDR3 regions. Authors' methods: Taken together, the samples had fewer than 65 TRBV and some 15 TRBJ segments identified. TCRdb itself ran the multiplex PCR reads through MiXCR, one entry per CDR3 protein. TCRdb, not the original authors, processed these V and J calls. The sample records roughly 360,000 distinct CDR3 sequences, around 11% being singletons. Per germline, CDR1 MDHEN and CDR2 SYDVKM. The CDR3 has 15 amino acids. With 7 bases removed from V and 0 bases from J, the gap between germline ends came to 13 bases. The table lists this clonotype with many counts. This sample was shared with a second study, whose subject was T cells in Graves' hyperthyroidism and ophthalmopathy. That publication notes: From stable hyperthyroidism, ophthalmopathy was separated by a 13 V-J model.

The clonotype originates from a woman between 18 and 29 years old with Graves disease. The V gene is TRBV28, the J gene TRBJ2-1; the D is unclear. Sequenced here: peripheral blood mononuclear cells (PBMCs), sampled at new diagnosis, from a patient treated with antithyroid drugs. The CDR3 is CASTPRTGSYNEQFF. The CDR3 coding sequence is TGTGCCAGCACTCCTAGGACGGGCTCCTACAATGAGCAGTTCTTC.